This T cell receptor beta chain was documented in a study of blood T cell repertoires in COVID-19. Assay used: immunoSEQ multiplex PCR; TCRdb lists only in-frame clones, some missing. The sample has tens of thousands of clones, around 82% seen once. Germline V gene sequence: CDR1 MNHNS, CDR2 SASEGT. The J segment lost 5 bases and the V segment lost 5 bases, leaving 5 bases of the junction unmatched. This CDR3 has 13 residues. This clone showed up just once. Sequencing was done on a sample of peripheral blood. The chain carries TRBV6-1 and TRBJ2-5; 7 bases map to TRBD2. This clonotype was obtained from a woman aged 80 or over with acute or convalescent COVID-19. CDR3 sequence (DNA): TGTGCCAGCAGTTCACTGCGGGGGGAGACCCAGTACTTC. It is translated as CASSSLRGETQYF.